This TCR beta chain was retrieved from a study of post-analysis software for immune sequencing data. About the research overall: Several disease courses (relapsing-remitting, secondary progressive and progressive-relapsing) of multiple sclerosis were included. General study points: Controls' normalized Chao1 diversity significantly exceeded that of multiple sclerosis patients. There were about five TRBV segments more frequent in patients than controls, and TRBV5-6, TRBV5-1 and TRBV20-1 were among them. F measure grouped same-batch samples tightly together.

Unique molecular identifiers had been added to the TCR beta cDNA libraries. Yield was roughly 0.5 million cDNA molecules from around 0.96 to 9.9 million T cells. Each CDR3 protein gets one entry after TCRdb re-called the PCR reads with MiXCR. The sample holds around 700,000 distinct CDR3 sequences; approximately 59% are singletons and the top ten take around 11%. This clonotype was counted a few times. Its specificity is unknown. Trimming cost V 2 bases and J 4 bases; bases outside gene matches: 4. This CDR3 is 15 amino acids long. The germline V gene has CDR1 WSHSY and CDR2 SAAADI. The sequencing input was blood. This receptor was taken from a girl aged 2 to 10 with multiple sclerosis. The V call is TRBV10-2, the J call TRBJ2-1; TRBD2 agrees at 8 bases. CDR3 sequence: CASSERGGPYNEQFF. The DNA of the CDR3 is TGCGCCAGCAGTGAGCGGGGGGGACCATACAATGAGCAGTTCTTC.